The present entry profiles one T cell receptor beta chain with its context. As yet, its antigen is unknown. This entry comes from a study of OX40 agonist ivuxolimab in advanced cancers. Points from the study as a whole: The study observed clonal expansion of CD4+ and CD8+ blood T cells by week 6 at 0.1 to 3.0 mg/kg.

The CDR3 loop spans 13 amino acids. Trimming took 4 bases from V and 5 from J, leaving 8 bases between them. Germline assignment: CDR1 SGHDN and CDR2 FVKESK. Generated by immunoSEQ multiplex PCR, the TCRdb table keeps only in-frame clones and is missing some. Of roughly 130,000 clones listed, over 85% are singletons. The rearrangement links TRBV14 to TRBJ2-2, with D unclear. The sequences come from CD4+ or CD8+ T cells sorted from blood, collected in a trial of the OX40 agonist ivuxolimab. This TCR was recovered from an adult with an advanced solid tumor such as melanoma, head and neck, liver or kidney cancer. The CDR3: CASSRTWTGELFF. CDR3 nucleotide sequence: TGTGCCAGCAGCCGAACCTGGACCGGGGAGCTGTTTTTT.